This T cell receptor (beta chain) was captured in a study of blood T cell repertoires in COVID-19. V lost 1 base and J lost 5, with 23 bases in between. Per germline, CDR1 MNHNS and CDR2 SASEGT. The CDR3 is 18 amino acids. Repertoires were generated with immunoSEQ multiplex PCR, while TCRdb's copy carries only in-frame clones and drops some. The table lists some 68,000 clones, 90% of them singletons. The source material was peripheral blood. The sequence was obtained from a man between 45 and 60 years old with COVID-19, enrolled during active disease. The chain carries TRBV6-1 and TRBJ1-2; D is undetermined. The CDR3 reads CASSEGGYRLSYSYGYTF. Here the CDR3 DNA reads TGTGCCAGCAGTGAAGGCGGGTATAGACTCTCTTACTCATATGGCTACACCTTC.